This note documents a single TCR beta chain sequence. Its antigen is still unknown. This record comes from a study of cytomegalovirus exposure and HLA in healthy donors. Study-level information: An early release of data contained 80 million to 85 million unique TCRs, which came from HLA-typed donors. Study-wide points: A later examination showed that TCR association rates differed by HLA locus, with DRB1 most and HLA-C fewest. Cytomegalovirus status was reportedly diagnosed by the classifier with high sensitivity and specificity. Association of a missense DCLRE1C variant with TCR beta V- and J-gene trimming was reported in a later analysis.

Primers for the PCR totalled 60 Vbeta and 13 Jbeta. The protocol was immunoSEQ multiplex PCR, while the TCRdb copy is restricted to in-frame clones and leaves out a portion. The table includes around 150,000 clones, more than 75% detected once. CDR1 is SGHNT, CDR2 YYREEE, per germline (reference sequence). The CDR3 has 17 residues. Trimming took 0 bases from V and 8 from J; bases not matched to a gene: 11. The sample comprised PBMCs. The chain combines TRBV5-4 with TRBJ2-1, with TRBD2 identical over 10 bases. The receptor's source is a male donor in good health and CMV-seronegative. The CDR3 DNA is TGTGCCAGCAGCTTGGCGAGGATGGGGACTAGCGACCATGAGCAGTTCTTC. As protein: CASSLARMGTSDHEQFF.